These 12 T cell receptor beta chains originate from one sample sequenced in a study of T cell changes during pregnancy in multiple sclerosis (dated by TCRdb to between 2019 and 2020). Libraries came from the immunoSEQ multiplex PCR assay. TCRdb limited this immuneACCESS table to in-frame rearrangements with V and J called. A share of clones is missing; checked studies link under half to unresolved V genes, and the rest is unexplained. Here the sample has about 68,000 clones; 90% occur a single time. The top ten hold around 1.5% of the sample. Here the sequenced sample was peripheral blood, taken in the third trimester of pregnancy. These receptors were taken from a female donor with multiple sclerosis, enrolled in a pregnancy study.

CDR3 region: CASSYGGNNEQFF. CDR3 coding DNA: TGTGCCAGCAGTTACGGAGGAAACAATGAGCAGTTCTTC. The gene calls are TRBV6-6 and TRBJ2-1; a possible D gene is TRBD2 (5 bases). This CDR3 spans 13 amino acids. Germline CDR1 reads MNHNY; CDR2 reads SVGAGI (reference sequence). V was trimmed by 2 bases and J by 5 bases, leaving 7 bases between them.

CDR3 coding DNA: TGTGCTAGTGGTTTCGGGGCAGGGGGCCAAACGGGCACAGATACGCAGTATTTT. Translating it yields CASGFGAGGQTGTDTQYF. The gene calls are TRBV12-5 and TRBJ2-3; 8 nucleotides line up with TRBD1. The ends lost 3 bases at V and 1 base at J; junction bases unmatched: 12. From germline, CDR1 is LGHNT and CDR2 FRNRAP. The CDR3 runs 18 residues.

The chain recombines TRBV18 with TRBJ2-3; possible D gene TRBD2, 6 bases. V lost 2 bases and J lost 5, with 11 bases in between. The V gene's germline CDR1 is KGHSH and CDR2 LQKENI. This CDR3 spans 14 amino acids. Written as DNA, the CDR3 is TGTGCCAGCTCACCAAGGTCCGGGGGAGATACGCAGTATTTT. This codes for CASSPRSGGDTQYF.

Here the CDR3 DNA reads TGTGCCAGCAGTTACTCGGGGGCTTCGGACACTGAAGCTTTCTTT. Protein product: CASSYSGASDTEAFF. This chain links TRBV6-5 with TRBJ1-1; D is possibly TRBD1 (6 bases). CDR1 is MNHEY, CDR2 SVGAGI, per germline. V lost 0 bases and J lost 3, with 11 bases in between. There are 15 residues in the CDR3.

The chain combines TRBV7-2 with TRBJ2-7; D ambiguous. Looked up from germline, CDR1 is SGHTA and CDR2 is FQGNSA. V lost 2 bases, J lost 6 bases, and 8 bases lay in between. CDR3 size: 12 residues. The DNA for the CDR3 is TGTGCCAGCAGCTTAACGCTATCCGAGCAGTACTTC. It codes for CASSLTLSEQYF.

The chain has TRBV5-1 and TRBJ2-1; 7 bases line up with TRBD1. Germline CDR1 is SGHRS and CDR2 is YFSETQ. Trimming at V came to 4 bases and at J to 6 bases, leaving 4 bases not matched to a gene. The CDR3 spans 13 residues. The CDR3 is CASSQGQTNEQFF. CDR3 nucleotide sequence: TGCGCCAGCAGCCAGGGACAGACCAATGAGCAGTTCTTC.

This chain connects TRBV18 to TRBJ2-2; maybe TRBD1 (6 bases). Trimming stripped 4 bases from V and 1 base from J, with 7 bases between. Germline V gene data show CDR1 as KGHSH and CDR2 as LQKENI. CDR3 length: 14 residues. The CDR3 sequence is CASSQGVNTGELFF. For the CDR3, the DNA is TGTGCCAGCTCACAGGGGGTGAACACCGGGGAGCTGTTTTTT. The full variable domain, rest sourced from reference TRBV18 and TRBJ2-2, is NAGVMQNPRHLVRRRGQEARLRCSPMKGHSHVYWYRQLPEEGLKFMVYLQKENIIDESGMPKERFSAEFPKEGPSILRIQQVVRGDSAAYFCASSQGVNTGELFFGEGSRLTVL.

The rearrangement joins TRBV2 to TRBJ1-1; D gene unclear. CDR3 length: 13 residues. Germline CDR1 SNHLY, CDR2 FYNNEI. The germline V and J ends were trimmed by 4 bases and 5 bases, with 11 bases remaining between them. The CDR3 bases are TGTGCCAGCAGTGTGTCGGAGAGAACTGAAGCTTTCTTT. Translated: CASSVSERTEAFF.

J is TRBJ2-7 and V is TRBV6-1; a possible D gene is TRBD1 (6 bases). The V and J ends lost 3 bases and 4 bases respectively, with 13 bases between them. The CDR3 has 14 amino acids. The germline gives CDR1 MNHNS, CDR2 SASEGT. CDR3 in DNA: TGTGCCAGCAGTGAGCAGGGGTGGTCGTACGAGCAGTACTTC. Its translation: CASSEQGWSYEQYF.

This clone turned up a few times. The chain combines TRBV19 with TRBJ1-1; no firm D call. V lost 5 bases and J lost 7, with 14 bases in between. CDR3 size: 13 residues. In germline, CDR1 is LNHDA, CDR2 SQIVND (reference sequence). The CDR3 DNA sequence: TGTGCCAGTAGTGATGGTTACTTCGGTGAAGCTTTCTTT. It codes for CASSDGYFGEAFF.

This clone showed up just a few times. The chain has TRBV7-2 and TRBJ2-4; D possibly corresponds to TRBD1 (6 bases). Trimming removed 5 bases from V and 5 bases from J, with 10 bases in between. The CDR3 totals 13 residues. CDR1 SGHTA and CDR2 FQGNSA come from the germline V gene. The CDR3 DNA reads TGTGCCAGCAGCCGTAACAGGGAAAACATTCAGTACTTC. Translating gives CASSRNRENIQYF.

The chain carries TRBV5-1 and TRBJ2-3; 8 bases fit TRBD2. Germline V gene data show CDR1 as SGHRS and CDR2 as YFSETQ. The CDR3 runs to 16 residues. V dropped 3 bases and J dropped 2; count of bases not matched to a gene: 8. This CDR3 reads CASSWPQRETTDTQYF. The CDR3 region has the DNA TGCGCCAGCAGCTGGCCCCAGCGGGAGACCACAGATACGCAGTATTTT. Full variable domain (remainder filled in from reference TRBV5-1 and TRBJ2-3): KAGVTQTPRYLIKTRGQQVTLSCSPISGHRSVSWYQQTPGQGLQFLFEYFSETQRNKGNFPGRFSGRQFSNSRSEMNVSTLELGDSALYLCASSWPQRETTDTQYFGPGTRLTVL.